Below, 28 T cell receptor beta chains from the same sample are listed, as sequenced in a study of T cells in localized non-small cell lung cancer. The method was immunoSEQ multiplex PCR; TCRdb's version includes in-frame clones alone and lacks a portion of them. The data show roughly 32,000 clones, 88% seen once. Source: peripheral blood mononuclear cells, taken before any cancer treatment. These receptors were obtained from a woman aged 35-75 years with stage III lung adenocarcinoma.

This clone has more than one count but fewer than ten. This chain connects TRBV6-1 to TRBJ2-7; D remains unclear. This CDR3 has 14 residues. Trimming stripped 1 base from V and 2 bases from J, with 9 bases between. Per germline, CDR1 MNHNS and CDR2 SASEGT. In nucleotides, the CDR3 is TGTGCCAGCAGTGAAGAGGGTCCTACCTACGAGCAGTACTTC. This translates into CASSEEGPTYEQYF.

The chain combines TRBV7-3 with TRBJ2-5; a weak D match, TRBD2 (7 bases). Germline loops: CDR1 SGHTA, CDR2 FQGTGA. The CDR3 length is 13 residues. Deletions cut 3 bases from V and 9 bases from J, with 14 bases between. The CDR3 DNA follows: TGTGCCAGCAGCTTTACGACGGGGGGCCCCCAGTACTTC. Amino acids: CASSFTTGGPQYF.

The V gene is TRBV5-1, the J gene TRBJ2-1, with D tentatively TRBD1 or TRBD2 (5 bases each). The CDR3 consists of 17 residues. The V and J ends lost 0 bases and 2 bases respectively, with 15 bases between them. Germline V gene data show CDR1 as SGHRS and CDR2 as YFSETQ. In nucleotides, the CDR3 is TGCGCCAGCAGCTTGGCCGGGCAGGGACCTACCTACAATGAGCAGTTCTTC. It translates to CASSLAGQGPTYNEQFF.

This clone came up once. The chain is built from TRBV20-1 and TRBJ2-7, with D perhaps TRBD1 (5 bases). Looked up from germline, CDR1 is DFQATT and CDR2 is SNEGSKA (reference sequence). V dropped 6 bases and J dropped 9 bases, with 12 bases sitting between them. The CDR3 runs 10 residues. The CDR3 protein is CSAREVGQYF. The CDR3 DNA follows: TGCAGTGCCAGGGAAGTTGGGCAGTACTTC.

V gene TRBV11-2 combines with J gene TRBJ2-3, with D perhaps given as TRBD1 or TRBD2 (6 bases each). Trimming removed 2 bases from V and 2 bases from J, with 8 bases in between. CDR3 length equals 14 residues. Germline CDR1 reads SGHAT; CDR2 reads FQNNGV. The CDR3 spells CASSLRGLTDTQYF. The CDR3 DNA reads TGTGCCAGCAGCTTACGGGGGCTCACAGATACGCAGTATTTT.

V is TRBV30 and J is TRBJ1-1; D gene uncertain. V lost 2 bases and J lost 1, with 11 bases in between. The CDR3 loop spans 14 amino acids. Germline V gene data show CDR1 as GTSNPN and CDR2 as SVGIG (reference sequence). The CDR3 bases are TGTGCCTGGAGTCGTCGACGGGGGAACACTGAAGCTTTCTTT. Translated, it gives CAWSRRRGNTEAFF.

The rearrangement uses TRBV5-6 and TRBJ1-2, with D unclear. Trimming removed 0 bases from V and 7 bases from J, with 10 bases in between. Germline V lookup: CDR1 SGHDT, CDR2 YYEEEE. This CDR3 is 13 amino acids long. CDR3 sequence reads: CASSLAGVSGYTF. The DNA for the CDR3 is TGTGCCAGCAGCTTGGCCGGCGTCTCTGGCTACACCTTC.

The CDR3 region has the DNA TGTGCCAGCAACGGACCGCCGTCCTACGAGCAGTACTTC. Its protein is CASNGPPSYEQYF. The chain recombines TRBV6-5 with TRBJ2-7, with D unclear. V was cut by 7 bases and J by 1 base, with 11 bases left in between. The germline V gene encodes CDR1 MNHEY and CDR2 SVGAGI. CDR3 length: 13 amino acids.

The V and J genes are TRBV6-1 and TRBJ1-4; D ambiguous. The CDR3 has 10 amino acids. Per the germline V gene, CDR1 is MNHNS and CDR2 is SASEGT. The V and J ends lost 8 bases and 5 bases respectively, with 3 bases between them. CDR3 sequence (DNA): TGTGCCAGCTCAAATGAAAAACTGTTTTTT. As protein: CASSNEKLFF.

This clone is labeled as medium-sized. This chain joins TRBV2 and TRBJ1-1; D is uncertain. Trimming took 8 bases from V and 5 from J, leaving 12 bases between them. There are 12 residues in the CDR3. Germline V lookup: CDR1 SNHLY, CDR2 FYNNEI. Written as DNA, the CDR3 is TGTGCCAGCCTGACGACCGGAACTGAAGCTTTCTTT. Protein: CASLTTGTEAFF.

The chain has TRBV6-6 and TRBJ2-5, with TRBD2 as a possible D gene (6 bases). CDR1 MNHNY and CDR2 SVGAGI come from the germline V gene (reference sequence). The CDR3 length is 15 residues. Trimming removed 6 bases from V and 1 base from J, with 15 bases in between. The CDR3 here is CASSAGGATQETQYF. CDR3 sequence (DNA): TGTGCCAGCAGCGCAGGCGGGGCAACCCAAGAGACCCAGTACTTC.

The chain employs TRBV18 and TRBJ2-7; 7 positions match TRBD1. This CDR3 has 14 amino acids. J lost 5 bases, V lost 3 bases, and 7 bases had no gene match. Germline lookup yields CDR1 KGHSH and CDR2 LQKENI. The CDR3 nucleotides read TGTGCCAGCTCACCGGGACAGAGGGCGGACGAGCAGTACTTC. It yields the protein CASSPGQRADEQYF.

The CDR3 sequence is CSGQRGAGVGDTQYF. Written as DNA, the CDR3 is TGCAGCGGTCAAAGGGGAGCGGGGGTGGGAGATACGCAGTATTTT. This chain joins TRBV29-1 and TRBJ2-3; 8 bases agree with TRBD2. The CDR3 runs 15 residues. Trimming cost V 7 bases and J 5 bases; bases outside gene matches: 14. The germline CDR1 and CDR2 sequences are SQVTM and ANQGSEA.

A few counts support this clone. The chain combines TRBV29-1 with TRBJ2-7, with D possibly called TRBD1 or TRBD2 (5 bases each). The V end lost 4 bases, the J end lost 2 bases, and 12 bases lay between the germline ends. From germline, CDR1 is SQVTM and CDR2 ANQGSEA. The CDR3 is 13 residues long. The CDR3 DNA follows: TGCAGCGTTGGGGTCCGGGACCCCTACGAGCAGTACTTC. Translated, it gives CSVGVRDPYEQYF.

The J gene is TRBJ2-1, the V gene TRBV18; TRBD2 matches at 16 bases. Looked up from germline, CDR1 is KGHSH and CDR2 is LQKENI. This CDR3 contains 17 residues. With 3 bases clipped from V and 4 bases from J, the junction kept 3 bases outside the gene matches. This CDR3 is CASSPGLAGGYYNEQFF. CDR3 in DNA: TGTGCCAGCTCACCGGGACTAGCGGGAGGGTATTACAATGAGCAGTTCTTC.

The rearrangement links TRBV6-1 to TRBJ2-5; the D gene is possibly TRBD2 (5 bases). The germline V gene encodes CDR1 MNHNS and CDR2 SASEGT. Trimming cost V 7 bases and J 0 bases, with 12 bases left between them. This CDR3 spans 14 amino acids. CDR3 sequence (DNA): TGTGCCAGCACCGTAGCGCCATACCAAGAGACCCAGTACTTC. This codes for CASTVAPYQETQYF.

This sequence joins TRBV2 and TRBJ1-4; 9 bases are shared with TRBD1. The CDR3 contains 16 residues. Germline CDR1 reads SNHLY; CDR2 reads FYNNEI. The V and J ends lost 6 bases and 8 bases, in that order; junction bases with no gene match: 13. The DNA of the CDR3 is TGTGCCAGCAGGGCCGGGACAGGGACGGAGAAGGAAAAACTGTTTTTT. As protein: CASRAGTGTEKEKLFF.

V gene TRBV4-2 combines with J gene TRBJ1-3; D call uncertain. The V end was cut by 0 bases, the J end by 2 bases, with 8 bases between. Germline V gives CDR1 LGHNA, CDR2 YNFKEQ. The CDR3 consists of 15 residues. The CDR3: CASSQDPGPGNTIYF. In DNA, the CDR3 is TGTGCCAGCAGCCAAGACCCCGGGCCTGGAAACACCATATATTTT.

This clone has only one observation. The chain joins TRBV27 to TRBJ1-1, with a weak D call TRBD1 (5 bases). Trimming cost V 2 bases and J 5 bases, with 12 bases left between them. CDR1 MNHEY and CDR2 SMNVEV come from the germline V gene (reference sequence). The CDR3 spans 14 residues. The CDR3 DNA reads as TGTGCCAGCAGTTTAGGGCGGAGGGGAACTGAAGCTTTCTTT. Translated, it gives CASSLGRRGTEAFF.

The chain couples TRBV2 to TRBJ1-2, with D maybe TRBD1 (5 bases). The CDR3 consists of 11 residues. The germline V gene has CDR1 SNHLY and CDR2 FYNNEI. Trimming removed 3 bases from V and 7 bases from J, with 6 bases in between. In DNA form, the CDR3 reads TGTGCCAGCAGTGAGGGGGGTGGCTACACCTTC. This gives the protein CASSEGGGYTF.

The V gene is TRBV28, the J gene TRBJ2-7; D call uncertain. Germline CDR1 and CDR2: MDHEN and SYDVKM. Between the trimmed V and J ends, which lost 8 bases and 0 bases, there was a span of 8 bases. This CDR3 comprises 12 residues. This CDR3 reads CASLTHSYEQYF. The CDR3 DNA follows: TGTGCCAGCTTAACCCACTCCTACGAGCAGTACTTC.

This clone appeared once. The chain uses TRBV5-1 and TRBJ2-2; D call uncertain. Germline-derived CDR1 and CDR2 are SGHRS and YFSETQ. V dropped 4 bases and J dropped 1 base, with 11 bases sitting between them. CDR3 size: 15 residues. The CDR3, as DNA: TGCGCCAGCAGCCTTAATAACTTGAACACCGGGGAGCTGTTTTTT. Its translation: CASSLNNLNTGELFF.

Concerning this clone: Additional DNA sequences in this sample encode the identical CDR3. This rearrangement joins TRBV14 to TRBJ1-6; D remains unclear. The V and J ends lost 1 base and 8 bases respectively, with 9 bases between them. The CDR3 contains 14 residues. Germline CDR1 and CDR2: SGHDN and FVKESK. Here the CDR3 DNA reads TGTGCCAGCAGCCAAGGACGGGAGTATTCACCCCTCCACTTT. Protein: CASSQGREYSPLHF.

V usage is TRBV7-8 and J usage is TRBJ2-2, with a weak D call TRBD1 (5 bases). The V gene lost 0 bases and the J gene lost 11 bases, with 13 bases spanning the gap. The germline V gene has CDR1 SGHVS and CDR2 FQNEAQ. The CDR3 length is 14 residues. CDR3 sequence (DNA): TGTGCCAGCAGCTTAGCAGTAGGGCAGGGAGAGCTGTTTTTT. This sequence encodes CASSLAVGQGELFF. Together with reference TRBV7-8 and TRBJ2-2, the CDR3 gives the full variable domain: GAGVSQSPRYKVAKRGQDVALRCDPISGHVSLFWYQQALGQGPEFLTYFQNEAQLDKSGLPSDRFFAERPEGSVSTLKIQRTQQEDSAVYLCASSLAVGQGELFFGEGSRLTVL.

The chain joins TRBV18 to TRBJ1-1; D is perhaps TRBD1 (5 bases). Trimming took off 2 bases at V and 1 base at J, with 11 bases between the two ends. This CDR3 spans 15 amino acids. Looked up from germline, CDR1 is KGHSH and CDR2 is LQKENI. For the CDR3, the DNA is TGTGCCAGCTCACCAAGGCAGGGCCAGAACACTGAAGCTTTCTTT. Amino acids: CASSPRQGQNTEAFF. The whole variable domain, filled in from reference TRBV18 and TRBJ1-1, reads NAGVMQNPRHLVRRRGQEARLRCSPMKGHSHVYWYRQLPEEGLKFMVYLQKENIIDESGMPKERFSAEFPKEGPSILRIQQVVRGDSAAYFCASSPRQGQNTEAFFGQGTRLTVV.

This clone showed up just a few times. The chain has TRBV5-1 and TRBJ2-7; TRBD1 agrees at 10 bases. The germline CDR1 and CDR2 sequences are SGHRS and YFSETQ. The CDR3 loop spans 17 amino acids. V lost 1 base, J lost 3 bases, and 10 bases stayed unmatched. CDR3 sequence: CASSLRTGGEGYYEQYF. CDR3 nucleotide sequence: TGCGCCAGCAGCTTGAGGACAGGGGGTGAGGGCTACTACGAGCAGTACTTC.

The J gene is TRBJ2-3, the V gene TRBV4-2; 11 nucleotides align to TRBD2. The CDR3 is 18 amino acids. Germline V CDR1 and CDR2: LGHNA, YNFKEQ. The ends lost 0 bases at V and 4 bases at J; junction bases unmatched: 9. The CDR3 region has the DNA TGTGCCAGCAGCCAAGATGGGGTAGCGGGGGGGCTGGCAGATACGCAGTATTTT. Translating it yields CASSQDGVAGGLADTQYF.

The V and J genes are TRBV5-1 and TRBJ2-5, with 13 bases fitting TRBD2. The J segment lost 2 bases and the V segment lost 0 bases, leaving 16 bases of the junction unmatched. Germline V gives CDR1 SGHRS, CDR2 YFSETQ. CDR3 length: 21 residues. CDR3 in amino acids: CASSLALRTSGGATEQETQYF. CDR3 DNA: TGCGCCAGCAGCTTGGCCCTTCGTACTAGCGGGGGGGCCACGGAGCAAGAGACCCAGTACTTC.